These 24 T cell receptor beta chains were sequenced from one sample in a study of cytomegalovirus exposure and HLA in healthy donors. PCR was performed using 60 Vbeta and 13 Jbeta primers. Sequenced by immunoSEQ multiplex PCR; TCRdb stores in-frame clones only, minus some. The sample records 130,000 to 150,000 clones, roughly four fifths being singletons. Sequenced sample: PBMCs. The receptors originated from a woman aged 60-75 years in good health and CMV-seropositive.

CDR3 DNA: TGTGCCAGCAGCACCCCGGGACAGGGCAGAGGTTTTGGTGAAAAACTGTTTTTT. This gives the protein CASSTPGQGRGFGEKLFF. V and J are TRBV5-5 and TRBJ1-4, with 9 bases identical to TRBD1. Losses at the gene ends were 4 bases for V and 7 bases for J; bases not matched to a gene: 17. The CDR3 totals 18 residues. Per germline, CDR1 SGHKS and CDR2 YYEKEE (reference sequence).

V is TRBV7-6 and J is TRBJ2-1; 9 nucleotides match TRBD2. CDR1 is SGHVS, CDR2 FNYEAQ, per germline. J was trimmed by 9 bases and V by 1 base; bases with no gene match: 4. The CDR3 has 14 residues. CDR3 sequence (DNA): TGTGCCAGCAGCTTAGGGGGGACTAGCAGTGAGCAGTTCTTC. This codes for CASSLGGTSSEQFF.

The gene calls are TRBV19 and TRBJ2-7; perhaps TRBD1 as D (5 bases). Germline assignment: CDR1 LNHDA and CDR2 SQIVND (reference sequence). Trimming removed 0 bases at V and 0 bases at J, with 12 bases between. This CDR3 is 16 amino acids long. The CDR3 DNA is TGTGCCAGTAGTATAGATCAAGGGGCCAGCTCCTACGAGCAGTACTTC. Translation: CASSIDQGASSYEQYF.

This chain joins TRBV30 and TRBJ1-1; D unclear. Trimming shortened V by 4 bases and J by 1 base, and 4 bases separated the two germline ends. Per the germline V gene, CDR1 is GTSNPN and CDR2 is SVGIG (reference sequence). The CDR3 extends over 11 amino acids. The CDR3 reads CAWNWNTEAFF. CDR3 DNA: TGTGCCTGGAACTGGAACACTGAAGCTTTCTTT.

For the CDR3, the DNA is TGTGCCAGCAGTTACGGGAGTGGGAGCTCACCCCTCCACTTT. Its protein is CASSYGSGSSPLHF. The rearrangement uses TRBV6-5 and TRBJ1-6; unclear D gene. V lost 2 bases, J lost 10 bases, and 12 bases lay in between. The CDR3 covers 14 residues. Germline V lookup: CDR1 MNHEY, CDR2 SVGAGI.

V is TRBV9 and J is TRBJ2-1; a weak D match, TRBD2 (6 bases). This CDR3 has 15 residues. V was pared by 3 bases and J by 0 bases, with 10 bases between. Germline loops: CDR1 SGDLS, CDR2 YYNGEE. The CDR3 loop is CASSGRGSSYNEQFF. The CDR3 DNA follows: TGTGCCAGCAGCGGACGGGGGAGCTCCTACAATGAGCAGTTCTTC.

This clone was detected a few times. The J gene is TRBJ1-1, the V gene TRBV14, with 8 bases that match TRBD1. Germline V gene data show CDR1 as SGHDN and CDR2 as FVKESK. The ends lost 4 bases at V and 4 bases at J; junction bases unmatched: 2. CDR3 length: 13 amino acids. CDR3 residues: CASSPTGGTEAFF. The CDR3 coding sequence is TGTGCCAGCAGCCCTACAGGGGGCACTGAAGCTTTCTTT.

This chain uses TRBV28 with TRBJ2-1; tentatively, D is TRBD1 (5 bases). The ends were cut back, 9 bases at V and 5 bases at J, with 17 bases in the middle. This CDR3 region has 14 residues. The germline V gene has CDR1 MDHEN and CDR2 SYDVKM. CDR3 sequence reads: CASQERGVNNEQFF. As DNA, the CDR3 is TGTGCCAGTCAAGAAAGGGGCGTCAACAATGAGCAGTTCTTC.

V gene TRBV27 combines with J gene TRBJ2-2; D is possibly TRBD2 (5 bases). CDR3 size: 16 residues. The V gene's germline CDR1 is MNHEY and CDR2 SMNVEV (reference sequence). With 7 bases removed from V and 0 bases from J, the gap between germline ends came to 15 bases. The CDR3 reads CASTPLLGSNTGELFF. CDR3 DNA: TGTGCCAGCACCCCTTTACTAGGGTCGAACACCGGGGAGCTGTTTTTT.

CDR3 DNA: TGTGCCAGCAGCCAAGATTTGTCCGTTGGGACTTTACACTACGAGCAGTACTTC. Its translation is CASSQDLSVGTLHYEQYF. This chain uses TRBV4-2 with TRBJ2-7, with TRBD2 as a possible D gene (6 bases). CDR1 is LGHNA and CDR2 is YNFKEQ in the germline V gene. This CDR3 region has 18 residues. The ends were cut back, 0 bases at V and 3 bases at J, with 21 bases in the middle.

This chain uses TRBV28 with TRBJ2-5; the D gene is possibly TRBD2 (6 bases). The V gene lost 3 bases and the J gene lost 4 bases, with 18 bases spanning the gap. The CDR3 length is 16 residues. CDR1 and CDR2 (germline): MDHEN, SYDVKM. The CDR3 nucleotides read TGTGCCAGCAGTTTGGCCTGGCGTAGGAGGGGAGAGACCCAGTACTTC. It codes for CASSLAWRRRGETQYF.

J is TRBJ1-2 and V is TRBV4-1, with D hard to call. V dropped 3 bases and J dropped 4 bases, with 9 bases sitting between them. The CDR3 is made up of 13 amino acids. Germline CDR1 is MGHRA and CDR2 is YSYEKL. The DNA for the CDR3 is TGCGCCAGCAGCCATCCAGGAAGCTATGGCTACACCTTC. It translates to CASSHPGSYGYTF.

The table lists this clone with a count of one. This chain joins TRBV6-5 and TRBJ2-5, with 8 bases aligning to TRBD2. CDR3 length equals 14 residues. CDR1 and CDR2 (germline): MNHEY, SVGAGI. V shed 6 bases, J shed 4 bases, and the junction held 7 bases outside the gene matches. Written as DNA, the CDR3 is TGTGCCAGCAGCCTCGGACTAGCTTCAGAGACCCAGTACTTC. Translated: CASSLGLASETQYF.

The V and J genes are TRBV5-1 and TRBJ2-1; TRBD2 matches 11 bases. With V trimmed by 1 base and J by 6 bases, 9 bases remained unmatched. The CDR3 has 17 residues. Germline assignment: CDR1 SGHRS and CDR2 YFSETQ. CDR3 loop: CASSLPRGTSGSNEQFF. The CDR3 DNA sequence: TGCGCCAGCAGCTTGCCTCGGGGCACTAGCGGGAGCAATGAGCAGTTCTTC.

J is TRBJ2-2 and V is TRBV10-1; 10 nucleotides agree with TRBD1. Germline V gene data show CDR1 as WNHNN and CDR2 as SYGVQD (reference sequence). The CDR3 is 17 amino acids. V lost 6 bases, J lost 4 bases, and 11 bases stayed unmatched. The chain's CDR3 is CASRVGQGGRGTGELFF. The CDR3 nucleotides are TGCGCCAGCAGGGTCGGACAGGGGGGCCGGGGCACCGGGGAGCTGTTTTTT.

The CDR3 is CASSGNRVEKLFF. DNA for the CDR3: TGTGCCAGCAGCGGAAACAGGGTTGAAAAACTGTTTTTT. The chain carries TRBV7-9 and TRBJ1-4; D may be TRBD1 (6 bases). Trimming shortened V by 5 bases and J by 7 bases, and 11 bases separated the two germline ends. The CDR3 is made up of 13 amino acids. Germline assignment: CDR1 SEHNR and CDR2 FQNEAQ (reference sequence).

The V call is TRBV19, the J call TRBJ2-5; 7 nucleotides agree with TRBD1. The J segment lost 2 bases and the V segment lost 6 bases, leaving 6 bases of the junction unmatched. This CDR3 has 14 residues. Germline V CDR1 and CDR2: LNHDA, SQIVND (reference sequence). The CDR3 loop is CASRPQGVQETQYF. CDR3 bases: TGTGCCAGTAGGCCCCAGGGGGTTCAAGAGACCCAGTACTTC.

The rearrangement links TRBV18 to TRBJ2-5; 9 bases fit TRBD2. The CDR3 length is 15 residues. J gave up 3 bases and V 3 bases, and 5 bases lay outside the gene matches. Germline V gene lookup returns CDR1 KGHSH and CDR2 LQKENI. The CDR3 loop reads CASSPGTSREETQYF. The CDR3 bases are TGTGCCAGCTCACCCGGGACTAGCAGAGAAGAGACCCAGTACTTC.

V gene TRBV19 combines with J gene TRBJ1-5, with 7 bases identical to TRBD1. This CDR3 is 15 amino acids long. The germline V gene has CDR1 LNHDA and CDR2 SQIVND (reference sequence). The J segment lost 4 bases and the V segment lost 2 bases, leaving 5 bases of the junction unmatched. CDR3 in amino acids: CASSIIGTENQPQHF. CDR3 bases: TGTGCCAGTAGTATAATCGGGACAGAGAATCAGCCCCAGCATTTT.

The table lists this clone with a count of one. The chain carries TRBV13 and TRBJ2-7; D uncertain. Trimming pared 1 base from V and 4 bases from J, leaving 2 bases between. The CDR3 totals 11 residues. The germline gives CDR1 PRHDT, CDR2 FYEKMQ (reference sequence). DNA for the CDR3: TGTGCCAGCAGCTTAGCGTACGAGCAGTACTTC. This gives the protein CASSLAYEQYF. The variable domain in full, completed from reference TRBV13 and TRBJ2-7, reads AAGVIQSPRHLIKEKRETATLKCYPIPRHDTVYWYQQGPGQDPQFLISFYEKMQSDKGSIPDRFSAQQFSDYHSELNMSSLELGDSALYFCASSLAYEQYFGPGTRLTVT.

The chain joins TRBV5-5 to TRBJ2-7, with TRBD2 matching over 12 bases. Germline CDR1 reads SGHKS; CDR2 reads YYEKEE (reference sequence). V lost 0 bases to trimming and J lost 10 bases; unmatched junction nucleotides: 2. The CDR3 is made up of 13 amino acids. In DNA form, the CDR3 reads TGTGCCAGCAGCTTGGAACTAGCGGGAGGACAGTACTTC. This sequence encodes CASSLELAGGQYF.

The rearrangement uses TRBV19 and TRBJ2-3, with TRBD1 matching 11 bases. Germline V lookup: CDR1 LNHDA, CDR2 SQIVND (reference sequence). The CDR3 has 13 amino acids. Trimming at V came to 8 bases and at J to 4 bases, leaving 2 bases not matched to a gene. CDR3 sequence reads: CASGTGGSDTQYF. CDR3 nucleotide sequence: TGTGCCAGTGGGACAGGGGGTTCAGATACGCAGTATTTT.

V and J are TRBV7-9 and TRBJ1-1, with 8 bases lining up with TRBD1. The CDR3 spans 13 residues. Germline CDR1 and CDR2: SEHNR and FQNEAQ (reference sequence). The V and J ends lost 5 bases and 6 bases, in that order; junction bases with no gene match: 5. The CDR3 DNA reads TGTGCCAGCAGCAGCTCAGGGGGCTCTGAAGCTTTCTTT. As protein: CASSSSGGSEAFF.

This CDR3 reads CASSITGEGGYTF. The CDR3 DNA sequence: TGTGCCAGCAGCATTACTGGAGAGGGAGGCTACACCTTC. The rearrangement links TRBV27 to TRBJ1-2; no clear D gene. Trimming removed 6 bases at V and 8 bases at J, with 16 bases between. Germline values: CDR1 MNHEY, CDR2 SMNVEV (reference sequence). This CDR3 is 13 amino acids long.